The source of this TCR beta chain is a study of beta chain features in type 1 diabetes. Study in general: Patients did not differ from healthy donors in age, gender or cell yield. The number of sorted cells examined across all samples was 107,917,701. Findings and caveats of the study: Any HLA type influence on TCRB rearrangement was left unresolved here. Type 1 diabetes patients had moderately but significantly shorter TCRB CDR3s in all four CD4+ subsets.

A sort by CD45RO/CCR7/CD25/CD127/CD95/CD27 yielded CD4+ naive, central memory, regulatory and stem cell-like memory cells. This clone occurred many times. Its specificity is unknown. The V end was cut by 6 bases, the J end by 1 base, with 6 bases between. CDR1 and CDR2 (germline): SGHVS, FQNEAQ. The length of the CDR3 is 13 residues. Expressed TCRB transcripts got sequenced, as all isolated RNA was reverse transcribed. Libraries were prepared by immunoSEQ multiplex PCR; TCRdb keeps only in-frame clonotypes and omits some of them. The data hold some 350,000 clones, with roughly a tenth observed a single time.

Sequenced material: central memory CD4+ T cells from blood. The clonotype originates from a man aged 30 to 39 with type 1 diabetes. The chain joins TRBV7-8 to TRBJ2-2, with D unclear. The CDR3 is CASSPVNTGELFF. Here the CDR3 DNA reads TGTGCCAGCAGTCCGGTGAACACCGGGGAGCTGTTTTTT.